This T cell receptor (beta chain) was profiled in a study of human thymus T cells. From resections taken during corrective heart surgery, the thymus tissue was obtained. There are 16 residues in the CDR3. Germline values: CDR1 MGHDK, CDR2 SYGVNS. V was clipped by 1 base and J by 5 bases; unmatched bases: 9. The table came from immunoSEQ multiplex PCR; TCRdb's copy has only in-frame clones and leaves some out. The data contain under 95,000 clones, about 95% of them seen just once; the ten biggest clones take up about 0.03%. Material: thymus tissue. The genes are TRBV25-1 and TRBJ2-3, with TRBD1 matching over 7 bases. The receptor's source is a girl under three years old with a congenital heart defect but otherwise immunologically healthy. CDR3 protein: CASSEWKQGSGDTQYF. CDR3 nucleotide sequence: TGTGCCAGCAGTGAATGGAAACAGGGGAGTGGAGATACGCAGTATTTT.